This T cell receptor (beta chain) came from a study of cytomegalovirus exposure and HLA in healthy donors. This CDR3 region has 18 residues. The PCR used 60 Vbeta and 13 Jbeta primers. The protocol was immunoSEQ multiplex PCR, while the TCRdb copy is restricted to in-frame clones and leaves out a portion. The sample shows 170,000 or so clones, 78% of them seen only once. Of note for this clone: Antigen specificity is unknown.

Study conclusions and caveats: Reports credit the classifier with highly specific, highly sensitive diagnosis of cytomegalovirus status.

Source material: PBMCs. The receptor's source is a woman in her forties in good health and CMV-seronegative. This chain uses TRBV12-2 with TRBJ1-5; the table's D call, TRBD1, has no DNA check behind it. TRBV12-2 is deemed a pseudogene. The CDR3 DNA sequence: TGTGCAAGTCGCTTAGACACGCGGACAGGGGAAGGGGATCAGCCCCAGCATTTT. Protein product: CASRLDTRTGEGDQPQHF.